The sequence of this T cell receptor beta chain was determined in a study of T cell repertoires in cytomegalovirus infection. Notes on this clonotype: Its cognate antigen is unknown.

TCRdb reprocessed the reads via MiXCR and lists one record per CDR3 protein. The sample shows about 360,000 distinct CDR3 sequences, 15% to 20% of them seen only once. V trimming: 4 bases; J trimming: 4 bases; junction bases outside the gene matches: 2. The CDR3 is 15 residues long. The germline V gene has CDR1 MGHRA and CDR2 YSYEKL. Study results and limitations: Using cumulative public TCR beta family frequency, the authors identified those who carried CMV together with the relevant HLA.

V is TRBV4-1 and J is TRBJ1-5; 12 bases map to TRBD1. Material: PBMCs. The sequence derives from a human donor in good health (CMV status not recorded). Some clones in this sample may be carry-over from other donors' samples. The chain's CDR3 is CASSRDRGQNQPQHF. Here the CDR3 DNA reads TGCGCCAGCAGCCGGGACAGGGGGCAGAATCAGCCCCAGCATTTT.